The TCR beta chain under discussion was sequenced for a study of OX40 agonist ivuxolimab in advanced cancers. The table came from immunoSEQ multiplex PCR; TCRdb's copy has only in-frame clones and leaves some out. The sample gives roughly 64,000 clones, roughly 85% of which show up once; about 5% is in the top ten. V dropped 4 bases and J dropped 5 bases, with 15 bases sitting between them. Germline V gene sequence: CDR1 MGHRA, CDR2 YSYEKL. The CDR3 is 15 residues long. This TCR came from an adult with an advanced solid tumor such as melanoma, head and neck, liver or kidney cancer. This chain connects TRBV4-1 to TRBJ2-1; D is undetermined. Sequencing used CD4+ or CD8+ T cells sorted from blood, obtained in a trial of the OX40 agonist ivuxolimab. This CDR3 is CASSLLGGSNNEQFF. In nucleotides, the CDR3 is TGCGCCAGCAGCCTATTGGGTGGTAGTAACAATGAGCAGTTCTTC.